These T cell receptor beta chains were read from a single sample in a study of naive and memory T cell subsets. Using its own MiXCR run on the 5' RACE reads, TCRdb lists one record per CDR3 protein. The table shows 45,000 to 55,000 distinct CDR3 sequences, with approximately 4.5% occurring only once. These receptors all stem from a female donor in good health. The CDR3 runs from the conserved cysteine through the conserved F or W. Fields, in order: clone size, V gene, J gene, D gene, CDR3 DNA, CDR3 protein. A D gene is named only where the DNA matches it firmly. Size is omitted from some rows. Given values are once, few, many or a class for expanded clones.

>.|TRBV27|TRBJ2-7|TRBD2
TGTGCCAGCAGTTCCCTAGCGGGGAGCTCCTACGAGCAGTACTTC
CASSSLAGSSYEQYF
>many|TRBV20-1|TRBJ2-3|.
TGCAGTGCCCCAGGACTGGCAGATACGCAGTATTTT
CSAPGLADTQYF
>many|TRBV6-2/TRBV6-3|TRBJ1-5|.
TGTGCCAGCAGCTTAGGGACCAGGGAGGATCAGCCCCAGCATTTT
CASSLGTREDQPQHF
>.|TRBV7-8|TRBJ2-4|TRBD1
TGTGCCAGCAGCTCTTTATTTACGGACAGGGGTATAGACATTCAGTACTTC
CASSSLFTDRGIDIQYF
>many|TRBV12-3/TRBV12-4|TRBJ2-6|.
TGTGCCAGCTCCCATCGGGCGGCAGCCCACCCCTCTGGGGCCAACGTCCTGACTTTC
CASSHRAAAHPSGANVLTF
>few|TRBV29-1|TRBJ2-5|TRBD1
TGCAGCGTTGAACGAACAGGGGGTGGTGAGACCCAGTACTTC
CSVERTGGGETQYF
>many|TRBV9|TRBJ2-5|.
TGTGCCAGCAGCGTAGATGTTCAAGAGACCCAGTACTTC
CASSVDVQETQYF
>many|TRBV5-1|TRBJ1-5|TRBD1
TGCGCCAGCAGCTTGGTGGACAGGGATAGCAATCAGCCCCAGCATTTT
CASSLVDRDSNQPQHF
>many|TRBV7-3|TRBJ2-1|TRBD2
TGTGCCAGCACTCCCGGGACTAGCAATGAGCAGTTCTTC
CASTPGTSNEQFF
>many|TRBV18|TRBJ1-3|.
TGTGCCAGCCCCGGACCCGTCGGAAACACCATATATTTT
CASPGPVGNTIYF
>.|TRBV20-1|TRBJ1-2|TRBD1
TGCAGTGGGGGAGGGGGCTCTATCAGCTATGGCTACACCTTC
CSGGGGSISYGYTF
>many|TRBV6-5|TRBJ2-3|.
TGTGCCAGCAGTTACTCACCGGGGGCTGATACGCAGTATTTT
CASSYSPGADTQYF
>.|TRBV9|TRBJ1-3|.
TGTGACAGCAGCGTAGATCGTGGAAAAAAAATATATTTT
CDSSVDRGKKIYF
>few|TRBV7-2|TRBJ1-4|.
TGTGCCAGCAGCTTAGGACAGGTCGGAAAACTGTTTTTT
CASSLGQVGKLFF
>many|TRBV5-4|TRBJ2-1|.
TGTGCCAGCAGCCGGGACTCGTCCTCCTACAATGAGCAGTTCTTC
CASSRDSSSYNEQFF
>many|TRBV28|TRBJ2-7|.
TGTGCCAGCAGTTTAGCCTACTACGAGCAGTACTTC
CASSLAYYEQYF
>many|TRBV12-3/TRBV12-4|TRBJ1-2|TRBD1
TGTGCCAGCAGTGCCGGGACAGTAGTGTATGGCTACACCTTC
CASSAGTVVYGYTF
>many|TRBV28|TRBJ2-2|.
TGTGCCAGCAGTTTACCCCAAGACAGCACCGGGGAGCTGTTTTTT
CASSLPQDSTGELFF